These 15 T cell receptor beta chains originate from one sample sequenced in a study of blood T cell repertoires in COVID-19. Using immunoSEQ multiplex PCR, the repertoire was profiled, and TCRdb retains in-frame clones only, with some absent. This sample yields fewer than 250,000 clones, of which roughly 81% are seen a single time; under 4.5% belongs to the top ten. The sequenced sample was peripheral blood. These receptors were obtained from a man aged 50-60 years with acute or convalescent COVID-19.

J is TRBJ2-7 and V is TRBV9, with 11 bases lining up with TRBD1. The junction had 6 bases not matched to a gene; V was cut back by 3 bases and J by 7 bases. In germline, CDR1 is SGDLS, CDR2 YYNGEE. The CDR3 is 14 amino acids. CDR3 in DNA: TGTGCCAGCAGCGCCGGACAGGGGGCGGGTGAGCAGTACTTC. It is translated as CASSAGQGAGEQYF.

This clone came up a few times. The CDR3 coding sequence is TGTGCCAGCAAGAACGGGATCTCTGAAGCTTTCTTT. Its translation: CASKNGISEAFF. The J gene is TRBJ1-1, the V gene TRBV27; D gene ambiguous. V lost 7 bases and J lost 6, with 12 bases in between. This CDR3 has 12 residues. The germline gives CDR1 MNHEY, CDR2 SMNVEV (reference sequence).

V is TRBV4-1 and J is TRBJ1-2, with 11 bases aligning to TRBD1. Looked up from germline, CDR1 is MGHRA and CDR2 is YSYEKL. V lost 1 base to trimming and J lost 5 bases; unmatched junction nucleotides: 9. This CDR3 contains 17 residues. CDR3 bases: TGCGCCAGCAGCCAAGGGGACAGGGGGGCAGAGGGTTATGGCTACACCTTC. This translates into CASSQGDRGAEGYGYTF.

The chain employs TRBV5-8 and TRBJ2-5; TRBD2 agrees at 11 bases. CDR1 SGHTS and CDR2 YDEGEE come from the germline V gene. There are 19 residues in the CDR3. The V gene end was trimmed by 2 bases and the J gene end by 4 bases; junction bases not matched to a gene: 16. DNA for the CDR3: TGTGCCAGCAGCTTCCGGAAACTAGCGGGAGTACCGTTAGGAGAGACCCAGTACTTC. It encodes CASSFRKLAGVPLGETQYF.

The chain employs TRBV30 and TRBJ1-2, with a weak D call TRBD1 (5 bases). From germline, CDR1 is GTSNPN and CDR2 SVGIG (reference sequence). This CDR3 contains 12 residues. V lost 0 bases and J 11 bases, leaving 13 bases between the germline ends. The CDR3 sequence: CAWSVGGALYTF. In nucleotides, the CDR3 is TGTGCCTGGAGTGTCGGAGGGGCCCTTTACACCTTC.

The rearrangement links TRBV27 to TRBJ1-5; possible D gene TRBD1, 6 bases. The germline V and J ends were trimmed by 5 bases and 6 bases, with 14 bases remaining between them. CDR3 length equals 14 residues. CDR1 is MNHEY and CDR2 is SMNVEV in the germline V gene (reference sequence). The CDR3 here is CASSGRGKGQPQHF. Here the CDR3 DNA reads TGTGCCAGCAGTGGTAGGGGGAAGGGTCAGCCCCAGCATTTT.

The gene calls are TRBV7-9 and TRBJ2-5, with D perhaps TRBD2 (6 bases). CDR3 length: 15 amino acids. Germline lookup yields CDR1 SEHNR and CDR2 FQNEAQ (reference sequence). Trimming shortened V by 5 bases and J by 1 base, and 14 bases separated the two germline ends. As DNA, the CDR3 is TGTGCCAGCAGCCAGCTAGCGAGGACCCAAGAGACCCAGTACTTC. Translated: CASSQLARTQETQYF.

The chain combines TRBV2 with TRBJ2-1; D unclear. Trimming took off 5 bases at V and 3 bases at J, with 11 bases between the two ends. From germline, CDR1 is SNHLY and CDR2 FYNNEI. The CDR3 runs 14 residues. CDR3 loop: CASSPHENYNEQFF. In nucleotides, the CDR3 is TGTGCCAGCAGTCCACACGAAAACTACAATGAGCAGTTCTTC.

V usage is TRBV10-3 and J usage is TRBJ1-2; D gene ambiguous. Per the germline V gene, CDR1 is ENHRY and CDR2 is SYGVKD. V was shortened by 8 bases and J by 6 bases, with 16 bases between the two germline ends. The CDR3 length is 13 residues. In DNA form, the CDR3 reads TGTGCCATCGGAGACCGGGGTCGTCATGGCTACACCTTC. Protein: CAIGDRGRHGYTF.

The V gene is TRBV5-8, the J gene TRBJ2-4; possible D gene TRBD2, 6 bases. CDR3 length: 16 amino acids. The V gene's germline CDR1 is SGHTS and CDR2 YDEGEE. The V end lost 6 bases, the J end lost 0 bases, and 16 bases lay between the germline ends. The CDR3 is CASTKGGLIAKNIQYF. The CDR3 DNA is TGTGCCAGCACCAAAGGAGGGCTGATAGCCAAAAACATTCAGTACTTC.

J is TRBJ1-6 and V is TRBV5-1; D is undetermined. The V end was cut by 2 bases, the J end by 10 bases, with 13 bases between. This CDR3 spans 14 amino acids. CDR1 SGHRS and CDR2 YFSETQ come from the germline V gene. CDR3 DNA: TGCGCCAGCAGCTTAGGAGGGAGCCCCTCACCCCTCCACTTT. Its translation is CASSLGGSPSPLHF.

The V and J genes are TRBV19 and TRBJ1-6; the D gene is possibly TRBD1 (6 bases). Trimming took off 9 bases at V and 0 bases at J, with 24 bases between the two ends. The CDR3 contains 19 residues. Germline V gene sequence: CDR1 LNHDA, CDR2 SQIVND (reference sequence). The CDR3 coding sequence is TGTGCCAGCGCCCTGACAGGAGTCTTGAGGGGCTCCTATAATTCACCCCTCCACTTT. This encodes CASALTGVLRGSYNSPLHF.

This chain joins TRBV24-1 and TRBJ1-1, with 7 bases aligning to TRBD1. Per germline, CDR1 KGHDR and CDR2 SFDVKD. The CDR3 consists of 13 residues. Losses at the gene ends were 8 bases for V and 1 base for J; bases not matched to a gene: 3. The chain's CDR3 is CATKGAENTEAFF. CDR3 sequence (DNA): TGTGCCACCAAGGGGGCGGAGAACACTGAAGCTTTCTTT.

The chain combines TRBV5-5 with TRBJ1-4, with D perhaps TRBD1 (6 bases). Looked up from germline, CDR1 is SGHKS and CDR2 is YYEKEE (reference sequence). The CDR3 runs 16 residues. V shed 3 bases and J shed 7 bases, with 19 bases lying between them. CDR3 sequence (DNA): TGTGCCAGCAGCTCGCTCACAGGGAGGGATCGTGAAAAACTGTTTTTT. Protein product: CASSSLTGRDREKLFF.

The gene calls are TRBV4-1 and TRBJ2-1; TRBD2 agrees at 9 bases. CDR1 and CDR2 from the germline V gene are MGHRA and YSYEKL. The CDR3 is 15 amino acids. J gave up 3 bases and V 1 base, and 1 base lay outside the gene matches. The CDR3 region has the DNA TGCGCCAGCAGCCAAGGGACTAGCGACTACAATGAGCAGTTCTTC. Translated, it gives CASSQGTSDYNEQFF.